Listed below are T cell receptor beta chains from one sample, sequenced in a study of control samples from healthy donors and cancer patients. Generated by immunoSEQ multiplex PCR, the TCRdb table keeps only in-frame clones and is missing some. This table lists roughly 200,000 clones. Sequenced material: blood. Receptor source: a woman aged 30 to 39 in good health. CDR3s include the opening cysteine and the closing phenylalanine or tryptophan. D genes are given only for firm matches.

J gene: TRBJ2-7; V gene: TRBV5-1; D gene: TRBD1; CDR3 DNA: TGCGCCAGCAGCTTGAAGGGGGCTGCCTACGAGCAGTACTTC; CDR3 protein: CASSLKGAAYEQYF
J gene: TRBJ1-4; V gene: TRBV28; D gene: NA; CDR3 DNA: TGTGCCAGCAGTCTAGGCAATGAAAAACTGTTTTTT; CDR3 protein: CASSLGNEKLFF
J gene: TRBJ2-2; V gene: TRBV5-1; D gene: NA; CDR3 DNA: TGCGCCAGCAGCCCCCCGTGGAGGAACACCGGGGAGCTGTTTTTT; CDR3 protein: CASSPPWRNTGELFF
J gene: TRBJ2-3; V gene: TRBV6-2/TRBV6-3; D gene: TRBD1; CDR3 DNA: TGTGCCAGCAGTTACAGCGGGACAGGGGGCTCGACAGATACGCAGTATTTT; CDR3 protein: CASSYSGTGGSTDTQYF
J gene: TRBJ2-1; V gene: TRBV27; D gene: TRBD1; CDR3 DNA: TGTGCCAGCAGTTTGGCCGGGACAGCTTACAATGAGCAGTTCTTC; CDR3 protein: CASSLAGTAYNEQFF
J gene: TRBJ2-2; V gene: TRBV28; D gene: TRBD2; CDR3 DNA: TGTGCCAGCAGTTTATTTAATCGAGCGGGGGGACCTACTTTACTCAACACCGGGGAGCTGTTTTTT; CDR3 protein: CASSLFNRAGGPTLLNTGELFF
J gene: TRBJ1-1; V gene: TRBV19; D gene: NA; CDR3 DNA: TGTGCCAGTAGTATTTGGGTAAACACTGAAGCTTTCTTT; CDR3 protein: CASSIWVNTEAFF
J gene: TRBJ2-2; V gene: TRBV7-6; D gene: NA; CDR3 DNA: TGTGCCAGCAGCTTAGCTTCAGCCCGGAACACCGGGGAGCTGTTTTTT; CDR3 protein: CASSLASARNTGELFF
J gene: TRBJ1-1; V gene: TRBV11-2; D gene: NA; CDR3 DNA: TGTGCCAGCAGCTATGCAAGCCCCAAAATTGAAGCTTTCTTT; CDR3 protein: CASSYASPKIEAFF
J gene: TRBJ2-2; V gene: TRBV25-1; D gene: TRBD1; CDR3 DNA: TGTGCCAGCAGTGACGACAGGGGGATGACCGGGGAGCTGTTTTTT; CDR3 protein: CASSDDRGMTGELFF
J gene: TRBJ1-3; V gene: TRBV11-2; D gene: NA; CDR3 DNA: TGTGCCAGCAGCTTAGCGGGACGGCTCTCTGGAAACACCATATATTTT; CDR3 protein: CASSLAGRLSGNTIYF
J gene: TRBJ1-1; V gene: TRBV7-2; D gene: NA; CDR3 DNA: TGTGCCAGCAGCTTAGCCCAGGGAGCTGAAGCTTTCTTT; CDR3 protein: CASSLAQGAEAFF
J gene: TRBJ1-5; V gene: TRBV19; D gene: NA; CDR3 DNA: TGTGCCAGTAGTGGGGACCTGAATCAGCCCCAGCATTTT; CDR3 protein: CASSGDLNQPQHF
J gene: TRBJ2-3; V gene: TRBV6-2/TRBV6-3; D gene: TRBD1; CDR3 DNA: TGTGCCAGCAGTACACGGACAGGGCTCACAGATACGCAGTATTTT; CDR3 protein: CASSTRTGLTDTQYF
J gene: TRBJ1-2; V gene: TRBV7-9; D gene: NA; CDR3 DNA: TGTGCCAGCAGCTTAAAAGAGGGACTGAGCGAGGCCTATGGCTACACCTTC; CDR3 protein: CASSLKEGLSEAYGYTF
J gene: TRBJ2-3; V gene: TRBV5-1; D gene: TRBD2; CDR3 DNA: TGCGCCAGCAGCGGGCGGGAGGGCACAGATACGCAGTATTTT; CDR3 protein: CASSGREGTDTQYF
J gene: TRBJ1-5; V gene: TRBV2; D gene: TRBD1; CDR3 DNA: TGTGCCAGCAGGTCGACAGGGCTTAGCAATCAGCCCCAGCATTTT; CDR3 protein: CASRSTGLSNQPQHF
J gene: TRBJ2-2; V gene: TRBV2; D gene: NA; CDR3 DNA: TGTGCCAGCAGTTATGAGGGACCGCGGTCGACCGGGGAGCTGTTTTTT; CDR3 protein: CASSYEGPRSTGELFF
J gene: TRBJ2-5; V gene: TRBV18; D gene: NA; CDR3 DNA: TGTGCCAGCTCCCAAAGTGAGCAAGAGACCCAGTACTTC; CDR3 protein: CASSQSEQETQYF
J gene: TRBJ2-3; V gene: TRBV5-1; D gene: NA; CDR3 DNA: TGCGCCAGCAGCTTTACGGAGGGCATAGGCACAGATACGCAGTATTTT; CDR3 protein: CASSFTEGIGTDTQYF
J gene: TRBJ2-6; V gene: TRBV9; D gene: NA; CDR3 DNA: TGTGCCAGCAGCGGGCCGGGACAGACTAGCTCTGGGGCCAACGTCCTGACTTTC; CDR3 protein: CASSGPGQTSSGANVLTF
J gene: TRBJ1-6; V gene: TRBV2; D gene: NA; CDR3 DNA: TGTGCCAGCAGTGAAACAGGGACCCCATATAATTCACCCCTCCACTTT; CDR3 protein: CASSETGTPYNSPLHF
J gene: TRBJ1-1; V gene: TRBV5-1; D gene: NA; CDR3 DNA: TGCGCCAGCAGCTGGCTGGGGGCGAACACTGAAGCTTTCTTT; CDR3 protein: CASSWLGANTEAFF
J gene: TRBJ2-1; V gene: TRBV29-1; D gene: TRBD1; CDR3 DNA: TGCAGCGGTGGAGGACAGGGGGCTTTTCAGTTCTTC; CDR3 protein: CSGGGQGAFQFF
J gene: TRBJ2-7; V gene: TRBV16; D gene: NA; CDR3 DNA: TGTGCCAGCAGCCAATCGGGGGGGCCCCGTTTCTACGAGCAGTACTTC; CDR3 protein: CASSQSGGPRFYEQYF
J gene: TRBJ1-4; V gene: TRBV28; D gene: NA; CDR3 DNA: TGTGCCAGCAGTTTAGGAACCCTACCCGAAAAACTGTTTTTT; CDR3 protein: CASSLGTLPEKLFF
J gene: TRBJ2-2; V gene: TRBV7-5; D gene: NA; CDR3 DNA: TGTGCCAGAAGCTTAGTATCAGTCGAGGGCGGGGAGCTGTTTTTT; CDR3 protein: CARSLVSVEGGELFF
J gene: TRBJ2-5; V gene: TRBV11-2; D gene: TRBD1; CDR3 DNA: TGTGCCAGCAGCCCGCGGACAGGGAACGGGCGGACCCAGTACTTC; CDR3 protein: CASSPRTGNGRTQYF
J gene: TRBJ1-2; V gene: TRBV27; D gene: NA; CDR3 DNA: TGTGCCAGCAGTTTATCCCCCAGGGGCGGCCGGGGCTACACCTTC; CDR3 protein: CASSLSPRGGRGYTF
J gene: TRBJ2-5; V gene: TRBV7-9; D gene: TRBD2; CDR3 DNA: TGTGCCAGCAGCTTAGCACCACTAGCGGAAGAGACCCAGTACTTC; CDR3 protein: CASSLAPLAEETQYF
J gene: TRBJ1-1; V gene: TRBV7-2; D gene: NA; CDR3 DNA: TGTGCCAGCAGCTTAGCGGGGGGTATAAACACTGAAGCTTTCTTT; CDR3 protein: CASSLAGGINTEAFF
J gene: TRBJ1-3; V gene: TRBV19; D gene: NA; CDR3 DNA: TGTGCCAGTAGTCTTGGGGGGTCTGGAAACACCATATATTTT; CDR3 protein: CASSLGGSGNTIYF
J gene: TRBJ1-2; V gene: TRBV28; D gene: TRBD1; CDR3 DNA: TGTGCCAGCAGTTGGGAACTACAGGGGGCGGAATTAGGAGACTATGGCTACACCTTC; CDR3 protein: CASSWELQGAELGDYGYTF
J gene: TRBJ2-3; V gene: TRBV30; D gene: NA; CDR3 DNA: TGTGCCTGGACCCCTAGGACAGATACGCAGTATTTT; CDR3 protein: CAWTPRTDTQYF
J gene: TRBJ1-2; V gene: TRBV7-2; D gene: TRBD1; CDR3 DNA: TGTGCCAGCAGCTTAGCGACAGGGGTAGGCACCTTC; CDR3 protein: CASSLATGVGTF
J gene: TRBJ2-2; V gene: TRBV6-6; D gene: TRBD1; CDR3 DNA: TGTGCCAGCATGGACAGGGTCGGTAGCGGGGAGCTGTTTTTT; CDR3 protein: CASMDRVGSGELFF
J gene: TRBJ1-4; V gene: TRBV7-9; D gene: NA; CDR3 DNA: TGTGCCAGCAGTTCTTCCCACCGCGCAACTAATGAAAAACTGTTTTTT; CDR3 protein: CASSSSHRATNEKLFF
J gene: TRBJ2-3; V gene: TRBV14; D gene: NA; CDR3 DNA: TGTGCCAGCAGCCGATACAGGGGGAGGGAATCGGATACGCAGTATTTT; CDR3 protein: CASSRYRGRESDTQYF
J gene: TRBJ1-6; V gene: TRBV6-6; D gene: NA; CDR3 DNA: TGTGCCAGCAGTTCGACGGTGAGCTCCTATAATTCACCCCTCCACTTT; CDR3 protein: CASSSTVSSYNSPLHF
J gene: TRBJ2-7; V gene: TRBV19; D gene: TRBD1; CDR3 DNA: TGTGCCAGTAGCGCCGGGACAGGAAGATACGAGCAGTACTTC; CDR3 protein: CASSAGTGRYEQYF
J gene: TRBJ1-5; V gene: TRBV27; D gene: NA; CDR3 DNA: TGTGCCAGCAGTGGGTCGGGGGGCCCCCTTTTTAGCAATCAGCCCCAGCATTTT; CDR3 protein: CASSGSGGPLFSNQPQHF
J gene: TRBJ1-1; V gene: TRBV6-5; D gene: TRBD1; CDR3 DNA: TGTGCCAGCAGGGACGACAGGGGGTCGAGTGAAGCTTTCTTT; CDR3 protein: CASRDDRGSSEAFF